This T cell receptor beta chain emerged from a study of memory CD4+ T cells and cytomegalovirus serostatus. On the study more broadly: This sample comes from healthy Belgian adults, several CMV seropositive, approximately 24 seronegative. Study conclusions and caveats: CMV serostatus prediction reached median AUC roughly 0.95, or 0.91 with US-trained model. About two fifths of the roughly 150 known CMV-associated TCRbeta sequences appeared in CD4+ memory.

There are 14 residues in the CDR3. After removal of 5 bases from V and 10 bases from J, the junction contained 7 bases not matched to a gene. The V gene's germline CDR1 is SEHNR and CDR2 FQNEAQ (reference sequence). How the authors handled the data: Out-of-frame sequences were removed, leaving a few million distinct TCRbeta sequences. The data were produced by immunoSEQ multiplex PCR, yet TCRdb's version contains in-frame clones alone and is incomplete. From that table come the V and J calls and clone size; the DNA was used to work out D and trimming. The sample comprises approximately 52,000 clones, roughly 78% of which are singletons, and about 0.77% rests with the top ten. The sort gate was single viable CD3+CD4+CD8-CD45RO+ cells for memory CD4+ T cells. In its sample, this clone was seen a few times. Antigen unknown.

Sequenced: memory CD4+ T cells from blood. The clonotype comes from an adult in good health and CMV-seronegative. The chain has TRBV7-9 and TRBJ1-6; 8 bases fit TRBD1. This CDR3 reads CASSRTGSKSPLHF. CDR3 bases: TGTGCCAGCAGCCGGACAGGGTCCAAATCACCCCTCCACTTT.